A selection of T cell receptor beta chains follows, all from one sample in a study of cytomegalovirus exposure and HLA in healthy donors. Some clones are missing from TCRdb's copy, which holds only in-frame ones; the method was immunoSEQ multiplex PCR. This sample has 95,000 to 120,000 clones; about 85% occur once, and the top ten carry 3% to 3.5%. The source material was PBMCs. The receptors were sampled from a woman under 30 in good health and CMV-seronegative. The CDR3 runs from the conserved cysteine through the conserved F or W. Fields, in order: D gene, clone size, J gene, V gene, CDR3 protein, CDR3 DNA. A D gene is named only where the DNA matches it firmly. Rows may omit the clone size; those that give it use once, few, many or a size class.

>TRBD1|.|TRBJ1-1|TRBV2
CASYVIQGADTEAFF
TGTGCCAGCTACGTAATACAGGGGGCGGACACTGAAGCTTTCTTT
>.|.|TRBJ2-7|TRBV6-6
CASSYDRTYEQYF
TGTGCCAGCAGTTATGACAGAACTTACGAGCAGTACTTC
>.|.|TRBJ2-2|TRBV5-6
CASSFWVGPSTGELFF
TGTGCCAGCAGCTTTTGGGTTGGGCCTTCCACCGGGGAGCTGTTTTTT
>.|.|TRBJ1-3|TRBV27
CASSLSRGNTIYF
TGTGCCAGCAGTTTATCGCGGGGAAACACCATATATTTT
>.|.|TRBJ2-1|TRBV20-1
CSAPQGSEQFF
TGCAGTGCTCCCCAGGGAAGTGAGCAGTTCTTC
>.|.|TRBJ1-1|TRBV15
CATSRGGIGSTEAFF
TGTGCCACCAGCAGAGGGGGAATAGGGAGCACTGAAGCTTTCTTT
>TRBD2|once|TRBJ2-5|TRBV7-7
CASSLDPGGETQYF
TGTGCCAGCAGCTTAGATCCGGGGGGGGAGACCCAGTACTTC
>TRBD1|.|TRBJ1-1|TRBV30
CAWETGTGQTEAFF
TGTGCCTGGGAAACTGGGACAGGGCAAACTGAAGCTTTCTTT
>TRBD1|.|TRBJ1-6|TRBV2
CASRMGQALHF
TGTGCCAGCAGGATGGGACAGGCCCTCCACTTT
>TRBD1|.|TRBJ2-7|TRBV27
CASSPQTGERYF
TGTGCCAGCAGTCCGCAGACAGGGGAAAGGTACTTC
>TRBD2|.|TRBJ2-2|TRBV29-1
CSAVLAGGINTGELFF
TGCAGCGCCGTACTAGCGGGGGGGATAAACACCGGGGAGCTGTTTTTT
>.|.|TRBJ2-7|TRBV6-1
CASSEGPGSYEQYF
TGTGCCAGCAGTGAAGGTCCGGGGTCCTACGAGCAGTACTTC
>.|.|TRBJ1-2|TRBV9
CASSLSGTTNYGYTF
TGTGCCAGCAGCCTCTCCGGTACTACTAACTATGGCTACACCTTC
>.|.|TRBJ2-7|TRBV4-1
CASSHRQAPYEQYF
TGCGCCAGCAGCCACCGACAGGCCCCCTACGAGCAGTACTTC
>.|.|TRBJ2-2|TRBV9
CASSVGGGGTGELFF
TGTGCCAGCAGCGTAGGGGGGGGCGGCACCGGGGAGCTGTTTTTT
>.|.|TRBJ1-5|TRBV7-2
CASSLARRSNQPQHF
TGTGCCAGCAGCTTAGCTAGGAGAAGCAATCAGCCCCAGCATTTT
>TRBD1|.|TRBJ2-5|TRBV5-4
CASSQTGGQETQYF
TGTGCCAGCAGCCAAACAGGGGGCCAAGAGACCCAGTACTTC
>.|.|TRBJ2-7|TRBV21-1
CASSTGFSYEQYF
TGTGCCAGCAGCACAGGGTTCTCATACGAGCAGTACTTC
>.|.|TRBJ2-1|TRBV9
CASSVGWGGDNEQFF
TGTGCCAGCAGCGTAGGCTGGGGCGGGGACAATGAGCAGTTCTTC
>.|.|TRBJ1-1|TRBV5-8
CASSSGVSGRAFF
TGTGCCAGCAGCTCGGGAGTCTCGGGGAGAGCTTTCTTT
>.|.|TRBJ1-4|TRBV5-4
CASSSATNEKLFF
TGTGCCAGCAGCTCCGCTACGAATGAAAAACTGTTTTTT
>.|.|TRBJ1-4|TRBV11-2
CASSAPMGRATNEKLFF
TGTGCCAGCAGCGCACCCATGGGGAGAGCAACTAATGAAAAACTGTTTTTT
>TRBD2|.|TRBJ2-7|TRBV27
CASGGSYEQYF
TGTGCCAGCGGCGGGAGCTACGAGCAGTACTTC
>TRBD1|.|TRBJ2-7|TRBV9
CASSGQGSREQYF
TGTGCCAGCAGCGGACAGGGATCACGCGAGCAGTACTTC
>.|.|TRBJ2-5|TRBV11-2
CASSLDIAGGDF
TGTGCCAGCAGCTTAGATATTGCGGGTGGGGACTTC
>.|.|TRBJ1-5|TRBV5-1
CASILGGDPQHF
TGCGCCAGCATTCTGGGGGGAGACCCCCAGCATTTT
>TRBD1|.|TRBJ2-7|TRBV7-6
CASSLGQGSSYEQYF
TGTGCCAGCAGCTTAGGACAGGGGAGTTCCTACGAGCAGTACTTC
>.|.|TRBJ2-2|TRBV13
CASSSGAGELFF
TGTGCCAGCAGCTCCGGGGCCGGGGAGCTGTTTTTT
>.|.|TRBJ1-4|TRBV6-5
CASSYSDGVDEKLFF
TGTGCCAGCAGTTACTCCGACGGGGTGGATGAAAAACTGTTTTTT
>.|.|TRBJ2-3|TRBV7-3
CASSAPSLKTQYF
TGTGCCAGCAGCGCCCCGAGTCTGAAGACGCAGTATTTT
>.|.|TRBJ2-7|TRBV2
CASNLDKYYEQYF
TGTGCCAGCAACTTAGACAAGTACTACGAGCAGTACTTC
>.|.|TRBJ2-5|TRBV9
CASSVASGDGETQYF
TGTGCCAGCAGCGTAGCGTCGGGGGATGGGGAGACCCAGTACTTC
>.|.|TRBJ1-1|TRBV30
CAWSLPGSNTEAFF
TGTGCCTGGAGTCTCCCCGGTTCGAACACTGAAGCTTTCTTT
>TRBD1|.|TRBJ1-4|TRBV7-9
CASSPWTGDNEKLFF
TGTGCCAGCAGCCCTTGGACAGGGGATAATGAAAAACTGTTTTTT
>.|.|TRBJ2-3|TRBV6-6
CASSPKTGFQDTQYF
TGTGCCAGCAGCCCAAAAACAGGGTTTCAAGATACGCAGTATTTT
>TRBD1|few|TRBJ1-6|TRBV28
CAVQGASSYNSPLHF
TGTGCCGTACAGGGGGCAAGCTCCTATAATTCACCCCTCCACTTT
>.|.|TRBJ1-2|TRBV6-6
CASSAGESYGYTF
TGTGCCAGCTCGGCAGGCGAGAGCTATGGCTACACCTTC